The 7 T cell receptor beta chains reported below all come from one sample, sequenced in a study of a mutant IDH1 vaccine in newly diagnosed glioma. The antigens of these receptors remain unknown. Time point meaning: week 35, safety follow-up. Every single dose of the vaccine, 300 ug of mutant IDH1 20-mer peptide, came with topical imiquimod. Assay used: immunoSEQ multiplex PCR; TCRdb lists only in-frame clones, some missing. The sample consists of 45,000 to 55,000 clones, around 80% of them appearing once. This material consisted of PBMCs, taken from a glioma patient whose treatment included an IDH1 peptide vaccine. The source of these receptors is a man aged 35 to 55 with glioma.

V is TRBV27 and J is TRBJ2-5; D unclear. The germline V gene has CDR1 MNHEY and CDR2 SMNVEV (reference sequence). The CDR3 length is 10 residues. V lost 8 bases and J lost 5, with 6 bases in between. CDR3 bases: TGTGCCAGCGCCCCCGAGACCCAGTACTTC. Its translation is CASAPETQYF.

The chain carries TRBV19 and TRBJ2-3, with 7 bases fitting TRBD2. J gave up 1 base and V 1 base, and 8 bases lay outside the gene matches. Germline CDR1 LNHDA, CDR2 SQIVND (reference sequence). The CDR3 covers 17 residues. CDR3 residues: CASSIGRTSFRTDTQYF. The CDR3 region has the DNA TGTGCCAGTAGTATAGGGAGGACTAGTTTCCGCACAGATACGCAGTATTTT.

This chain connects TRBV7-9 to TRBJ2-7; possible D gene TRBD1, 6 bases. The V gene's germline CDR1 is SEHNR and CDR2 FQNEAQ (reference sequence). V was clipped by 6 bases and J by 2 bases, with 8 bases between them. The CDR3 has 12 residues. The CDR3, as DNA: TGTGCCAGCAGAGGACAGACCTACGAGCAGTACGTC. Encoded protein: CASRGQTYEQYV.

This clone occurred a few times. The rearrangement joins TRBV5-4 to TRBJ1-2, with D uncertain. Looked up from germline, CDR1 is SGHNT and CDR2 is YYREEE (reference sequence). V shed 0 bases and J shed 7 bases, with 10 bases lying between them. This CDR3 has 13 residues. The CDR3 region has the DNA TGTGCCAGCAGCTTGGGGCAGGAGAGTGGCTACACCTTC. This gives the protein CASSLGQESGYTF.

This clone is medium-sized in the sample. V usage is TRBV7-9 and J usage is TRBJ1-1; D is possibly TRBD1 (5 bases). The V gene's germline CDR1 is SEHNR and CDR2 FQNEAQ (reference sequence). This CDR3 region has 13 residues. Trimming shortened V by 5 bases and J by 1 base, and 8 bases separated the two germline ends. For the CDR3, the DNA is TGTGCCAGCAGCGTCGGGGCGAACACTGAAGCTTTCTTT. It encodes CASSVGANTEAFF.

The CDR3 DNA reads TGCGCCAGCAGGCCCATTACCTCTGGGGCCAACGTCCTGACTTTC. Its protein is CASRPITSGANVLTF. The rearrangement joins TRBV5-1 to TRBJ2-6, with no clear D. The V gene lost 5 bases and the J gene lost 0 bases, with 9 bases spanning the gap. CDR3 length equals 15 residues. Germline lookup yields CDR1 SGHRS and CDR2 YFSETQ.

The V gene is TRBV9, the J gene TRBJ1-4; no reliable D call. Germline CDR1 is SGDLS and CDR2 is YYNGEE. The CDR3 consists of 15 residues. Trimming left V 0 bases short and J 6 bases short, with 12 bases between. The CDR3 reads CASSVGSGSYEKLFF. The CDR3 DNA sequence: TGTGCCAGCAGCGTAGGTTCGGGGAGTTATGAAAAACTGTTTTTT.